These 15 T cell receptor beta chains originate from one sample sequenced in a study of beta chain features in type 1 diabetes. Reverse transcription of all isolated RNA meant that expressed TCRB transcripts were sequenced. Measured with immunoSEQ multiplex PCR; TCRdb has only the in-frame clones, and not every one. The profile covers 850,000 to 900,000 clones, with roughly 16% appearing a single time and around 0.02% taken by the ten largest. The specimen sequenced was naive CD4+ T cells from blood. The receptor source for this set is a woman in her late teens or twenties in good health.

V and J are TRBV28 and TRBJ2-7; 8 nucleotides match TRBD1. The CDR3 has 13 amino acids. The V and J ends lost 3 bases and 5 bases, in that order; junction bases with no gene match: 3. Germline CDR1 MDHEN, CDR2 SYDVKM. CDR3 in DNA: TGTGCCAGCAGTTTTGGGACAGGCAACGAGCAGTACTTC. Translation: CASSFGTGNEQYF.

In its sample, this clone was seen a few times. This chain joins TRBV6-5 and TRBJ1-3; D unclear. The CDR3 is 13 amino acids. The V gene's germline CDR1 is MNHEY and CDR2 SVGAGI. The V and J ends lost 6 bases and 5 bases respectively, with 11 bases between them. The CDR3 loop reads CASSPHARNTIYF. CDR3 DNA sequence: TGTGCCAGCAGCCCACATGCAAGAAACACCATATATTTT.

V gene TRBV6-1 combines with J gene TRBJ1-5, with 7 bases matching TRBD1. Unmatched junction bases numbered 6, after V lost 7 bases and J lost 6 bases. This CDR3 has 13 amino acids. CDR1 MNHNS and CDR2 SASEGT come from the germline V gene. CDR3 sequence reads: CASIGGVAQPQHF. As DNA, the CDR3 is TGTGCCAGCATAGGGGGCGTCGCTCAGCCCCAGCATTTT.

V gene TRBV27 combines with J gene TRBJ2-5; D may be TRBD2 (6 bases). V shed 11 bases and J shed 2 bases, with 15 bases lying between them. The CDR3 is 13 amino acids. Germline V gives CDR1 MNHEY, CDR2 SMNVEV (reference sequence). The CDR3 region has the DNA TGTGCCTTGGGGGGTCTAATTCAAGAGACCCAGTACTTC. This codes for CALGGLIQETQYF.

DNA of the CDR3: TGTGCCAGCAGTGCGCCAGGGAACCGCTCCTACGAGCAGTACTTC. Protein: CASSAPGNRSYEQYF. V usage is TRBV28 and J usage is TRBJ2-7; D perhaps matches TRBD1 (5 bases). This CDR3 is built from 15 residues. Deletions cut 5 bases from V and 0 bases from J, with 14 bases between. The germline V gene encodes CDR1 MDHEN and CDR2 SYDVKM. The whole variable domain, filled in from reference TRBV28 and TRBJ2-7, reads DVKVTQSSRYLVKRTGEKVFLECVQDMDHENMFWYRQDPGLGLRLIYFSYDVKMKEKGDIPEGYSVSREKKERFSLILESASTNQTSMYLCASSAPGNRSYEQYFGPGTRLTVT.

This clone was counted only a few times. CDR3: CAIRKDRATYEQYF. DNA for the CDR3: TGTGCCATCAGAAAGGACAGGGCGACCTACGAGCAGTACTTC. The V and J genes are TRBV10-3 and TRBJ2-7; 8 bases are a match to TRBD1. The CDR3 consists of 14 residues. V was pared by 6 bases and J by 2 bases, with 6 bases of the junction left unmatched. Per germline, CDR1 ENHRY and CDR2 SYGVKD.

The CDR3 spells CASSFAGSGNVLTF. The CDR3 DNA follows: TGTGCCAGCAGCTTTGCCGGGTCGGGCAACGTCCTGACTTTC. The rearrangement joins TRBV7-2 to TRBJ2-6; D unresolved. Trimming took off 3 bases at V and 9 bases at J, with 12 bases between the two ends. The CDR3 runs 14 residues. Germline V gene lookup returns CDR1 SGHTA and CDR2 FQGNSA.

The chain recombines TRBV7-9 with TRBJ2-1, with TRBD2 identical over 8 bases. This CDR3 has 15 amino acids. Germline V gene lookup returns CDR1 SEHNR and CDR2 FQNEAQ (reference sequence). Unmatched junction bases numbered 11, after V lost 5 bases and J lost 8 bases. The CDR3 loop reads CASSPWGAREDEQFF. Written as DNA, the CDR3 is TGTGCCAGCAGCCCCTGGGGGGCGCGGGAGGATGAGCAGTTCTTC.

This sequence joins TRBV9 and TRBJ2-3; 8 bases are a match to TRBD2. Germline V lookup: CDR1 SGDLS, CDR2 YYNGEE. The CDR3 length is 15 residues. V was clipped by 4 bases and J by 5 bases; unmatched bases: 9. CDR3 protein: CASSTYSGNGDTQYF. The CDR3 DNA is TGTGCCAGCAGCACCTATAGCGGGAATGGAGATACGCAGTATTTT.

This clone came up a few times. The gene calls are TRBV5-1 and TRBJ2-1, with D perhaps being TRBD1 or TRBD2 (5 bases each). The V gene's germline CDR1 is SGHRS and CDR2 YFSETQ. V was clipped by 3 bases and J by 15 bases, with 13 bases between them. The CDR3 has 11 amino acids. The CDR3 region is CASSSGTLRFF. The CDR3 DNA sequence: TGCGCCAGCAGCTCCGGGACGTTGCGGTTCTTC. The full variable domain, with the rest looked up from reference TRBV5-1 and TRBJ2-1, is KAGVTQTPRYLIKTRGQQVTLSCSPISGHRSVSWYQQTPGQGLQFLFEYFSETQRNKGNFPGRFSGRQFSNSRSEMNVSTLELGDSALYLCASSSGTLRFFGPGTRLTVL.

Turning to this clone: One end of the junction varies from germline; a read error may be responsible. The gene calls are TRBV29-1 and TRBJ2-4; D is perhaps TRBD1 (5 bases). The CDR3 loop spans 13 amino acids. The germline V gene encodes CDR1 SQVTM and CDR2 ANQGSEA. The DNA for the CDR3 is TGCAGCGTTGATATGCCTGGGGCCAACGTCCTGACCTTC. It codes for CSVDMPGANVLTF.

The V gene is TRBV5-1, the J gene TRBJ2-1; 8 positions agree with TRBD2. This CDR3 region has 13 residues. Germline V CDR1 and CDR2: SGHRS, YFSETQ. V was clipped by 7 bases and J by 2 bases; unmatched bases: 2. The CDR3, as DNA: TGCGCCAGCCGGGAGGGACCCTACAATGAGCAGTTCTTC. Protein product: CASREGPYNEQFF.

This rearrangement joins TRBV5-4 to TRBJ2-5; 11 bases line up with TRBD2. V lost 4 bases to trimming and J lost 4 bases; unmatched junction nucleotides: 6. From germline, CDR1 is SGHNT and CDR2 YYREEE (reference sequence). The CDR3 has 15 residues. The CDR3 DNA reads TGTGCCAGCAGCCCACTAGCGGGAGAGCCAGAGACCCAGTACTTC. Translating gives CASSPLAGEPETQYF.

This rearrangement joins TRBV20-1 to TRBJ2-1; the D is unclear. Germline V gives CDR1 DFQATT, CDR2 SNEGSKA (reference sequence). This CDR3 has 11 residues. Trimming took off 6 bases at V and 4 bases at J, with 7 bases between the two ends. The CDR3 loop reads CSALYYNEQFF. The DNA of the CDR3 is TGCAGTGCACTATATTACAATGAGCAGTTCTTC.

This clone has only a few counts. The chain uses TRBV5-6 and TRBJ2-5; TRBD1 aligns across 7 bases. Matching the DNA end better, TRBJ2-7 makes the J call doubtful. Per germline, CDR1 SGHDT and CDR2 YYEEEE. The CDR3 is made up of 12 amino acids. The CDR3 spells CASSSTGDEQYF. DNA of the CDR3: TGTGCCAGCAGCTCAACAGGGGACGAGCAGTACTTC.